Listed below are T cell receptor beta chains from one sample, sequenced in a study of human T cells and chemical hapten exposure. TCRdb analysed the RACE reads with MiXCR anew, one entry per CDR3 protein. The data show 85,000 or so distinct CDR3 sequences, around a tenth seen once. Sequences were derived from whole blood, sampled in connection with sensitization to the hapten diphenylcyclopropenone (DPC). These receptors were collected from a woman aged 45-60 years with alopecia areata. Some clones in this sample may be carry-over from other donors' samples. CDR3s include the opening cysteine and the closing phenylalanine or tryptophan.

j_call	v_call	cdr3_aa
TRBJ2-3	TRBV7-3	CASSLAPGLASTDTQYF
TRBJ1-5	TRBV21-1	CASSKASRVESNQPQHF
TRBJ2-1	TRBV7-9	CASSSSLAGVYEQFF
TRBJ1-2	TRBV4-2	CASSQEGSGQGRGYTF
TRBJ2-7	TRBV5-1	CASSLGADSYEQYF
TRBJ2-1	TRBV7-3	CASSLSNDNEQFF
TRBJ1-6	TRBV4-2	CASSQAFLGSPLHF
TRBJ2-4	TRBV6-5	CASSFRAEGENIQYF
TRBJ1-6	TRBV2	CASTQNAGQAIF
TRBJ2-2	TRBV11-2	CASSLARSGELFF
TRBJ2-2	TRBV29-1	CSVEAPGPLVGELFF
TRBJ2-1	TRBV28	CASSSAGASYNEQFF
TRBJ2-7	TRBV27	CASSSPGTGFFFFDEQYF
TRBJ1-1	TRBV5-6	CASSFQQVNTEAFF
TRBJ2-7	TRBV5-1	CASSDEGRAFYEQYF
TRBJ2-6	TRBV29-1	CSAVGGTGYSGANVLTF
TRBJ2-3	TRBV28	CASKGWDTQYF
TRBJ2-1	TRBV28	CASSFNEQFF
TRBJ2-3	TRBV30	CAWDDRGKKQYF
TRBJ1-2	TRBV5-6	CASSLLGTGGFYGYTF
TRBJ1-4	TRBV24-1	CATSDGQGAREKLFF
TRBJ2-7	TRBV18	CASSPSRGADYEQYF
TRBJ1-6	TRBV6-6	CASSGTGAASPLHF
TRBJ2-7	TRBV7-9	CASSSPRVGQTSYEQYF
TRBJ1-6	TRBV2	CASSLAGGRNNSPLHF
TRBJ2-2	TRBV5-6	CASSSPGRWGPNTGELFF
TRBJ2-2	TRBV12-3/TRBV12-4	CASSFGTKNTGELFF
TRBJ2-5	TRBV27	CASLRTSDQETQYF
TRBJ1-1	TRBV6-6	CASSYYSSAAEAFF
TRBJ1-3	TRBV20-1	CSASGRGPGNTIYF
TRBJ2-2	TRBV29-1	CSVEDPRGHVTGELFF